One and the same sample provided the 18 T cell receptor beta chains below, sequenced in a study of blood T cells in healthy people across ages. The second PCR ran roughly 6 to 11 cycles with a sample-barcoded 5' primer and J-beta primers. One entry per CDR3 protein results from TCRdb running MiXCR on the 5' RACE reads. The data contain around 1,500,000 distinct CDR3 sequences, roughly 27% of them seen just once; the ten biggest clones take up about 8%. Sequenced material: blood. All receptors come from a woman aged 25 to 45 in good health.

The J gene is TRBJ2-3, the V gene TRBV2, with 13 bases identical to TRBD2. J was trimmed by 3 bases and V by 8 bases; bases with no gene match: 5. CDR1 and CDR2 (germline): SNHLY, FYNNEI. The CDR3 is 15 residues long. CDR3 sequence (DNA): TGTGCCAGCTCCGGGACTAGCGGGGCGACAGATACGCAGTATTTT. It translates to CASSGTSGATDTQYF.

This sequence joins TRBV29-1 and TRBJ1-4, with TRBD1 matching over 7 bases. The CDR3 runs to 16 residues. Germline CDR1 is SQVTM and CDR2 is ANQGSEA. The V gene end was trimmed by 7 bases and the J gene end by 4 bases; junction bases not matched to a gene: 15. The DNA of the CDR3 is TGCAGCGCCAGGGGAGGAGGCCGGGACAGTAATGAAAAACTGTTTTTT. This translates into CSARGGGRDSNEKLFF.

This clonotype was seen repeatedly, ten times or more. The rearrangement joins TRBV24-1 to TRBJ2-6; D is undetermined. V was pared by 4 bases and J by 2 bases, with 2 bases between. CDR1 KGHDR and CDR2 SFDVKD come from the germline V gene. The CDR3 is 13 residues long. In nucleotides, the CDR3 is TGTGCCACCAGTGACCCTGGGGCCAACGTCCTGACTTTC. The encoded protein is CATSDPGANVLTF.

The chain recombines TRBV7-2 with TRBJ1-1, with unresolved D. Germline V gene data show CDR1 as SGHTA and CDR2 as FQGNSA. V was pared by 2 bases and J by 8 bases, with 12 bases between. This CDR3 comprises 13 residues. The chain's CDR3 is CASSLLAQSEAFF. The CDR3 bases are TGTGCCAGCAGCTTACTGGCCCAGTCAGAAGCTTTCTTT.

This clonotype was seen a few times. The CDR3 DNA sequence: TGTGCCAGCAGAAAGGGACAGAGCTATGGCTACACCTTC. It codes for CASRKGQSYGYTF. The gene calls are TRBV5-6 and TRBJ1-2; 7 positions agree with TRBD1. V shed 5 bases, J shed 4 bases, and the junction held 5 bases outside the gene matches. The CDR3 is 13 amino acids. CDR1 SGHDT and CDR2 YYEEEE come from the germline V gene.

The chain links TRBV29-1 to TRBJ2-3; TRBD1 is a possible D gene (6 bases). Germline CDR1 is SQVTM and CDR2 is ANQGSEA. V was shortened by 5 bases and J by 4 bases, with 13 bases between the two germline ends. The CDR3 contains 13 residues. This CDR3 reads CSVTGNNADTQYF. CDR3 DNA: TGCAGCGTTACAGGGAATAACGCAGATACGCAGTATTTT.

This clonotype was picked up a small number of times. The rearrangement uses TRBV5-1 and TRBJ2-6; 10 bases agree with TRBD2. The CDR3 extends over 18 amino acids. V lost 5 bases to trimming and J lost 6 bases; unmatched junction nucleotides: 14. Germline CDR1 is SGHRS and CDR2 is YFSETQ. The CDR3 sequence is CASSRTSGVYPEANVLTF. The CDR3 DNA is TGCGCCAGCAGTAGAACTAGCGGGGTCTATCCCGAGGCCAACGTCCTGACTTTC.

This clonotype was seen more than once but under ten times. The chain has TRBV7-9 and TRBJ1-4, with D unresolved. Per the germline V gene, CDR1 is SEHNR and CDR2 is FQNEAQ (reference sequence). Trimming took off 3 bases at V and 8 bases at J, with 7 bases between the two ends. The CDR3 runs 12 residues. CDR3 loop: CASSFMDEKLFF. In nucleotides, the CDR3 is TGTGCCAGCAGCTTCATGGACGAAAAACTGTTTTTT.

This clonotype was recorded a few times. V gene TRBV20-1 combines with J gene TRBJ2-4; D remains unclear. This CDR3 is 15 amino acids long. V was trimmed by 0 bases and J by 1 base, leaving 10 bases between them. Germline V lookup: CDR1 DFQATT, CDR2 SNEGSKA (reference sequence). CDR3 region: CSARDSGVAKNIQYF. The CDR3 DNA reads TGCAGTGCTAGAGATTCTGGCGTCGCCAAAAACATTCAGTACTTC.

This clonotype was picked up a small number of times. This chain uses TRBV7-3 with TRBJ2-1; D is perhaps TRBD1 (5 bases). The CDR3 sequence is 15 residues long. The ends were cut back, 0 bases at V and 5 bases at J, with 11 bases in the middle. CDR1 SGHTA and CDR2 FQGTGA come from the germline V gene. The CDR3 loop reads CASSLTLTENNEQFF. DNA for the CDR3: TGTGCCAGCAGCTTAACGCTGACAGAGAACAATGAGCAGTTCTTC.

This clonotype came up many times. This chain uses TRBV6-2 or TRBV6-3 with TRBJ2-5; TRBD1 aligns across 8 bases. The CDR3 loop spans 16 amino acids. J was trimmed by 2 bases and V by 6 bases; bases with no gene match: 11. Germline V gene lookup returns CDR1 MNHEY and CDR2 SVGEGT. The CDR3 spells CASSPIGQGGQETQYF. In DNA, the CDR3 is TGTGCCAGCAGCCCGATCGGACAGGGAGGACAAGAGACCCAGTACTTC.

The table lists this clonotype with a few counts. The J gene is TRBJ2-3, the V gene TRBV20-1; 10 nucleotides align to TRBD2. The CDR3 spans 16 residues. Germline trimming cut 5 bases from V and 2 bases from J; bases unmatched to any gene: 10. Germline V gene sequence: CDR1 DFQATT, CDR2 SNEGSKA (reference sequence). The CDR3, as DNA: TGCAGTGCTGCCCTCGCGCTAGCGGGGGCCACAGATACGCAGTATTTT. This gives the protein CSAALALAGATDTQYF.

The chain combines TRBV20-1 with TRBJ2-4; 12 positions agree with TRBD2. Trimming removed 6 bases from V and 8 bases from J; junction bases left unmatched: 8. CDR1 is DFQATT, CDR2 SNEGSKA, per germline (reference sequence). CDR3 size: 14 residues. CDR3 nucleotide sequence: TGCAGTGCACGGACTAGCGGGGTTCTGTACATTCAGTACTTC. Its translation: CSARTSGVLYIQYF.

There are a few counts of this clonotype. This chain uses TRBV11-3 with TRBJ2-1; TRBD1 matches at 7 bases. With V trimmed by 5 bases and J by 7 bases, 11 bases remained unmatched. Germline V CDR1 and CDR2: SGHNT, YENEEA. The CDR3 runs to 15 residues. CDR3 nucleotides: TGTGCCAGCAGCAAACAGGGGCAGCCGGGGAATGAGCAGTTCTTC. Its protein is CASSKQGQPGNEQFF. Complete variable domain (other parts from reference TRBV11-3 and TRBJ2-1): EAGVVQSPRYKIIEKKQPVAFWCNPISGHNTLYWYLQNLGQGPELLIRYENEEAVDDSQLPKDRFSAERLKGVDSTLKIQPAELGDSAVYLCASSKQGQPGNEQFFGPGTRLTVL.

The chain uses TRBV19 and TRBJ2-7, with TRBD1 identical over 8 bases. The V gene end was trimmed by 4 bases and the J gene end by 4 bases; junction bases not matched to a gene: 9. Germline V lookup: CDR1 LNHDA, CDR2 SQIVND (reference sequence). CDR3 length: 15 amino acids. DNA of the CDR3: TGTGCCAGTAGTACCCCATCAGGGGGCGTATACGAGCAGTACTTC. Encoded protein: CASSTPSGGVYEQYF.

This clonotype was seen ten or more times. The J gene is TRBJ2-1, the V gene TRBV7-2, with 8 positions matching TRBD2. Trimming removed 5 bases from V and 2 bases from J; junction bases left unmatched: 5. Germline V lookup: CDR1 SGHTA, CDR2 FQGNSA. There are 15 residues in the CDR3. This CDR3 is CASSATSDPYNEQFF. CDR3 nucleotides: TGTGCCAGCAGCGCGACTAGCGACCCCTACAATGAGCAGTTCTTC.

On this clonotype itself: It may be a read error: a sequence one base away is much more abundant. This chain joins TRBV20-1 and TRBJ2-5, with D perhaps matching TRBD2 (5 bases). The better agreement between TRBJ2-1 and the DNA end casts doubt on the J call. The CDR3 length is 12 residues. Germline V gene lookup returns CDR1 DFQATT and CDR2 SNEGSKA (reference sequence). DNA of the CDR3: TGCAGTGCTAGATCTAGCCAAGAGACCCAGTTCTTC. Amino acid sequence: CSARSSQETQFF.

The CDR3 DNA reads as TGTGCCAGCAGCTACAGGGAGGATAATGAAAAACTGTTTTTT. Its protein product is CASSYREDNEKLFF. The chain combines TRBV7-9 with TRBJ1-4, with TRBD1 as a possible D gene (6 bases). There are 14 residues in the CDR3. V shed 4 bases and J shed 4 bases, with 10 bases lying between them. Germline lookup yields CDR1 SEHNR and CDR2 FQNEAQ (reference sequence).